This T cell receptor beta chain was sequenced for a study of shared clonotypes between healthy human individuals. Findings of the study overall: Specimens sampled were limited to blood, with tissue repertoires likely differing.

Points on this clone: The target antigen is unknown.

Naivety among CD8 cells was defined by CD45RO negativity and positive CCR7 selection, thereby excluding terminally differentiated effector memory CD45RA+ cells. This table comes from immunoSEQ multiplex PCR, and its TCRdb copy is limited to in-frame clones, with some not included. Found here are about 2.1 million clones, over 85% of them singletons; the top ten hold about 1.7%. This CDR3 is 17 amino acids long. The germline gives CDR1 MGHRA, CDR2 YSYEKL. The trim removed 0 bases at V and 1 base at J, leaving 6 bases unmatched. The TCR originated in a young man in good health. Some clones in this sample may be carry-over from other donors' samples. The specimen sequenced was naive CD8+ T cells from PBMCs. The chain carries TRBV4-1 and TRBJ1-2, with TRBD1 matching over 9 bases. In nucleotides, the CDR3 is TGCGCCAGCAGCCAAGAGGTACGGACAGGGGTTAACTATGGCTACACCTTC. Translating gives CASSQEVRTGVNYGYTF.